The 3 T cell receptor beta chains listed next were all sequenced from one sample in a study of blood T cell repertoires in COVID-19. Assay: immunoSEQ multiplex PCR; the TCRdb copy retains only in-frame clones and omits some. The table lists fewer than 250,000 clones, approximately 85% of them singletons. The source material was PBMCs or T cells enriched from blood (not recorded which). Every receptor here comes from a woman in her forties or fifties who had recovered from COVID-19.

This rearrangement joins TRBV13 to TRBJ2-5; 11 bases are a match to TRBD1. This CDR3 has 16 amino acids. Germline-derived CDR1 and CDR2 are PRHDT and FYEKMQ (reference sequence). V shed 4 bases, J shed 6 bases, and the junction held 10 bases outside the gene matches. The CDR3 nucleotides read TGTGCCAGCAGCTACGCCCGGACAGGGGGCGGAAAGACCCAGTACTTC. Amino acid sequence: CASSYARTGGGKTQYF.

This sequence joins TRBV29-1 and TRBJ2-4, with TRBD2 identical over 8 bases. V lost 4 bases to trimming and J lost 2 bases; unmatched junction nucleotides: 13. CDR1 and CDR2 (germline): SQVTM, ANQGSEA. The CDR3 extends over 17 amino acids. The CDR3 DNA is TGCAGCGTTGTTCTCGCCAGCGGGGGTAGCTCCAAAAACATTCAGTACTTC. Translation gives CSVVLASGGSSKNIQYF.

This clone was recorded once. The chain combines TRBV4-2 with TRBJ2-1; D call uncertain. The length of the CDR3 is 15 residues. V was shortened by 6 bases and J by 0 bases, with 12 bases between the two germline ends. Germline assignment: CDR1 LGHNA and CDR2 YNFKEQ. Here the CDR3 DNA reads TGTGCCAGCAGAGCGTCTGAAAGCTCCTACAATGAGCAGTTCTTC. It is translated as CASRASESSYNEQFF.